The rows below give T cell receptor beta chains drawn from one sample of a study of long-term antiretroviral therapy in people with HIV. The protocol was immunoSEQ multiplex PCR, while the TCRdb copy is restricted to in-frame clones and leaves out a portion. In the table there are about 20,000 clones, 92% of which are singletons. The sequencing used unsorted PBMCs, collected 4.4 years after starting antiretroviral therapy. Source of these receptors: a woman in her 50s with HIV. Both conserved end residues are part of each CDR3. D genes are given only for firm matches. Not all rows give a size; the values are once, few, many and, for expanded clones, a class.

V gene	clone size	J gene	D gene	CDR3 DNA	CDR3 protein
TRBV4-3	.	TRBJ2-2	TRBD1	TGCGCCAGCAGAAAGGACAGGGAGGACACCGGGGAGCTGTTTTTT	CASRKDREDTGELFF
TRBV7-2	.	TRBJ2-7	TRBD2	TGTGCCAGCAGCTCGACTAGCGGGGGCTACGAGCAGTACTTC	CASSSTSGGYEQYF
TRBV18	.	TRBJ2-7	TRBD2	TGTGCCAGCTCACCGTCGACTAGCGGGGCCGGCCTCGAGCAGTACTTC	CASSPSTSGAGLEQYF
TRBV30	.	TRBJ1-3	.	TGTGCCTGGAGTTTACTCTCTGGAAACACCATATATTTT	CAWSLLSGNTIYF
TRBV27	.	TRBJ1-2	.	TGTGCCAGCAGTTCGACAAAGGGCTATGGCTACACCTTC	CASSSTKGYGYTF
TRBV7-6	.	TRBJ2-3	.	TGTGCCAGCAGCTTAGCGTCTCAGTTCTTGAATACGCAGTATTTT	CASSLASQFLNTQYF
TRBV5-1	.	TRBJ1-1	.	TGCGCCAGCAGCTTGGGAGGGGGGAACACTGAAGCTTTCTTT	CASSLGGGNTEAFF
TRBV5-6	.	TRBJ2-5	.	TGTGCCAGCAGCTTATGGGCGGAGCTCCAGACCCAGTACTTC	CASSLWAELQTQYF
TRBV19	.	TRBJ1-2	.	TGTGCCAGTAGTATAGGCGCAGGCCCCTTAAACTATGGCTACACCTTC	CASSIGAGPLNYGYTF
TRBV7-9	.	TRBJ1-1	.	TGTGCCAGCAGCTTAAGTGGCCGGACTCCAAGAGCTTTCTTT	CASSLSGRTPRAFF
TRBV11-2	.	TRBJ2-5	.	TGTGCCAGCAGCTCAGAGTGGGGGGGCCTTGGGGAGACCCAGTACTTC	CASSSEWGGLGETQYF
TRBV7-2	.	TRBJ1-1	.	TGTGCCAGCCGACCAGGTTCACACACTGAAGCTTTCTTT	CASRPGSHTEAFF
TRBV9	.	TRBJ1-1	.	TGTGCCAGCAGCCCTCCAGGGCAGTACGCTGAAGCTTTCTTT	CASSPPGQYAEAFF
TRBV7-2	.	TRBJ2-5	TRBD1	TGTGCCAGCAGCGAGGGACAGGGGGAAGCAGAGACCCAGTACTTC	CASSEGQGEAETQYF
TRBV7-3	.	TRBJ2-1	.	TGTGCCAGCAGCTTTACAGGGACCCCCTACAATGAGCAGTTCTTC	CASSFTGTPYNEQFF
TRBV9	.	TRBJ1-6	.	TGTGCCAGCAGCGTCGATAATTCACCCCTCCACTTT	CASSVDNSPLHF
TRBV4-3	.	TRBJ2-3	.	TGCGCCAGCAGCCCTGACTGGGACTCATCGAGCACAGATACGCAGTATTTT	CASSPDWDSSSTDTQYF
TRBV12-5	few	TRBJ2-7	TRBD1	TGTGCTAGTGGTTTGGCCACCGGGACAGGGGCCGAGCAGTACTTC	CASGLATGTGAEQYF
TRBV13	.	TRBJ1-1	.	TGTGCCAGCAGCTTAGGCCCGAACACTGAAGCTTTCTTT	CASSLGPNTEAFF
TRBV5-1	.	TRBJ2-5	.	TGCGCCAGCAGCCAGTCCACAGGGACGGGAGAGACCCAGTACTTC	CASSQSTGTGETQYF
TRBV5-4	.	TRBJ1-1	.	TGTGCCAGCAGCTTCGAGGTGGACACTGAAGCTTTCTTT	CASSFEVDTEAFF
TRBV29-1	.	TRBJ2-7	TRBD2	TGCAGCGTGGGTCCGAGCGGGGACTACGAGCAGTACTTC	CSVGPSGDYEQYF
TRBV5-1	once	TRBJ1-5	.	TGCGCCAGCAGCCCGGGTGGGGGCAATCAGCCCCAGCATTTT	CASSPGGGNQPQHF
TRBV7-2	.	TRBJ1-1	.	TGTGCCAGCAGCTTAGGGGTGGAAGGGACTGAAGCTTTCTTT	CASSLGVEGTEAFF
TRBV6-4	.	TRBJ1-2	.	TGTGCCAGCAGGATCACTTCGGGAGCTTCGTCTTATGGCTACACCTTC	CASRITSGASSYGYTF
TRBV5-1	.	TRBJ2-5	.	TGCGCCAGCAGCCTTCTCGGCCAGGAAGAGACCCAGTACTTC	CASSLLGQEETQYF
TRBV19	.	TRBJ1-2	.	TGTGCCAGTAGTCCTACCTTCTGGGATGGCTACACCTTC	CASSPTFWDGYTF
TRBV6-5	.	TRBJ1-5	TRBD1	TGTGCCAGCAGTTACGGGGGGTCCAGGGGGACTCAGCCCCAGCATTTT	CASSYGGSRGTQPQHF
TRBV14	.	TRBJ2-2	TRBD2	TGTGCCAGCAGCCAAGAGACGGGGGGGATCACCGGGGAGCTGTTTTTT	CASSQETGGITGELFF
TRBV4-1	.	TRBJ1-2	.	TGCGCCAGCAGCCAAGAGGGACTATATGGCTACACCTTC	CASSQEGLYGYTF
TRBV6-5	.	TRBJ1-5	TRBD1	TGTGCCAGCAGTTGGACAGGGGGGAATCAGCCCCAGCATTTT	CASSWTGGNQPQHF
TRBV6-1	.	TRBJ2-7	.	TGTGCCAGCAGTGAACACACGAGCTCCTACGAGCAGTACTTC	CASSEHTSSYEQYF
TRBV21-1	once	TRBJ2-5	.	TGTGCCAGCAGCAAAGGGGCCTCAAGCCAAGAGACCCAGTACTTC	CASSKGASSQETQYF
TRBV19	few	TRBJ2-6	TRBD1	TGTGCCAGCACCAAGACCCGACAGGGTAACTCTGGGGCCAACGTCCTGACTTTC	CASTKTRQGNSGANVLTF
TRBV5-1	.	TRBJ2-2	.	TGCGCCAGCAGCTTGGACGGGGGTGAAACCGGGGAGCTGTTTTTT	CASSLDGGETGELFF
TRBV6-6	once	TRBJ2-3	.	TGTGCCAGCAGAACAGCGTGGGGGGCGGGAGATACGCAGTATTTT	CASRTAWGAGDTQYF
TRBV2	.	TRBJ2-7	.	TGTGCCAGCGGCCGGGACTCAATTACCTACGAGCAGTACTTC	CASGRDSITYEQYF
TRBV7-3	.	TRBJ2-2	TRBD1	TGTGCCAGCAGCCCGACAGGGAGTAGGGCCGGGGAGCTGTTTTTT	CASSPTGSRAGELFF
TRBV18	.	TRBJ1-2	TRBD1	TGTGCCAGCTCACCACCGGTCACAGGGGGCGGCTACACCTTC	CASSPPVTGGGYTF
TRBV2	.	TRBJ2-5	.	TGTGCCAGCAGTGACAGGGGGGGGGCGGTAGAGACCCAGTACTTC	CASSDRGGAVETQYF